The T cell receptor beta chain under discussion was sequenced for a study of identical twins. TCRdb ran MiXCR on the 5' RACE reads and lists one entry per CDR3 protein. The table has some 100,000 distinct CDR3 sequences, 5.9% seen once. The length of the CDR3 is 16 residues. Looked up from germline, CDR1 is LNHDA and CDR2 is SQIVND (reference sequence). With 6 bases clipped from V and 3 bases from J, the junction kept 8 bases outside the gene matches. This clonotype was picked up many times. The origin of this receptor is a woman aged 45 to 65 in good health. The chain carries TRBV19 and TRBJ2-3; 11 nucleotides align to TRBD2. The sample taken for sequencing was memory T cells sorted from blood. CDR3 amino acids: CASRPGLAGWTDTQYF. In DNA form, the CDR3 reads TGTGCCAGTAGACCAGGACTAGCGGGTTGGACAGATACGCAGTATTTT. The whole variable domain, filled in from reference TRBV19 and TRBJ2-3, reads DGGITQSPKYLFRKEGQNVTLSCEQNLNHDAMYWYRQDPGQGLRLIYYSQIVNDFQKGDIAEGYSVSREKKESFPLTVTSAQKNPTAFYLCASRPGLAGWTDTQYFGPGTRLTVL.